These 20 T cell receptor beta chains were all obtained from the same sample, sequenced in a study of blood T cell repertoires in COVID-19. Libraries were prepared by immunoSEQ multiplex PCR; TCRdb keeps only in-frame clonotypes and omits some of them. The sample records roughly 69,000 clones, about 80% being singletons. What was sequenced was peripheral blood. The source is a man aged 50 or older with COVID-19, enrolled during active disease.

V gene TRBV5-5 combines with J gene TRBJ1-5; D is possibly TRBD1 (6 bases). Germline assignment: CDR1 SGHKS and CDR2 YYEKEE (reference sequence). The CDR3 runs 15 residues. Trimming took off 2 bases at V and 2 bases at J, with 11 bases between the two ends. The CDR3 region is CASSFTGTRNQPQHF. The CDR3 nucleotides read TGTGCCAGCAGCTTTACCGGGACACGCAATCAGCCCCAGCATTTT.

This clone was detected only once. This rearrangement joins TRBV4-1 to TRBJ1-1, with 9 bases identical to TRBD1. Germline CDR1 is MGHRA and CDR2 is YSYEKL. The V segment lost 0 bases and the J segment 8 bases; nucleotides outside the gene matches: 7. The CDR3 runs 15 residues. CDR3 DNA sequence: TGCGCCAGCAGCCAAGAGCACAGGGGGCTGATAGAAGCTTTCTTT. Translation: CASSQEHRGLIEAFF.

This chain connects TRBV6-6 to TRBJ2-7; possible D gene TRBD1, 5 bases. This CDR3 region has 13 residues. The ends were cut back, 6 bases at V and 2 bases at J, with 11 bases in the middle. The V gene's germline CDR1 is MNHNY and CDR2 SVGAGI (reference sequence). The CDR3 coding sequence is TGTGCCAGCAGGAAGGACACCACCTACGAGCAGTACTTC. It yields the protein CASRKDTTYEQYF.

The CDR3 region is CATRFGGGEKLFF. CDR3 DNA sequence: TGTGCCACCAGATTCGGGGGAGGGGAAAAACTGTTTTTT. The gene calls are TRBV15 and TRBJ1-4, with D possibly TRBD1 on 5 matching bases. This CDR3 is 13 amino acids long. Germline loops: CDR1 LNHNV, CDR2 YYDKDF (reference sequence). Trimming shortened V by 6 bases and J by 8 bases, and 13 bases separated the two germline ends.

In its sample, this clone was seen once. The chain carries TRBV2 and TRBJ2-7, with D tentatively TRBD2 (6 bases). The ends were cut back, 2 bases at V and 5 bases at J, with 13 bases in the middle. This CDR3 has 14 amino acids. Germline values: CDR1 SNHLY, CDR2 FYNNEI. The CDR3 DNA sequence: TGTGCCAGCAGTGAAAGAAGGGACTCTCACGAGCAGTACTTC. This translates into CASSERRDSHEQYF.

This clone was counted a single time. V gene TRBV27 combines with J gene TRBJ2-7; maybe TRBD2 (5 bases). There are 13 residues in the CDR3. With 2 bases removed from V and 6 bases from J, the gap between germline ends came to 11 bases. Germline CDR1 and CDR2: MNHEY and SMNVEV (reference sequence). The CDR3 nucleotides read TGTGCCAGCAGTTTAGGCAGCACTAGCGAGCAGTACTTC. This encodes CASSLGSTSEQYF.

The gene calls are TRBV29-1 and TRBJ1-1, with 8 bases fitting TRBD1. This CDR3 spans 12 amino acids. Germline CDR1 and CDR2: SQVTM and ANQGSEA. Unmatched junction bases numbered 5, after V lost 6 bases and J lost 5 bases. CDR3: CSVTGAVTEAFF. CDR3 coding DNA: TGCAGCGTGACAGGGGCTGTGACTGAAGCTTTCTTT. Drawing the rest from reference TRBV29-1 and TRBJ1-1, the complete variable domain is SAVISQKPSRDICQRGTSLTIQCQVDSQVTMMFWYRQQPGQSLTLIATANQGSEATYESGFVIDKFPISRPNLTFSTLTVSNMSPEDSSIYLCSVTGAVTEAFFGQGTRLTVV.

The V gene is TRBV6-5, the J gene TRBJ1-2, with 9 bases matching TRBD1. The germline gives CDR1 MNHEY, CDR2 SVGAGI. The trim removed 4 bases at V and 7 bases at J, leaving 4 bases unmatched. The CDR3 spans 13 residues. The CDR3 DNA reads as TGTGCCAGCAGTTCCACAGGGGGCCTTGGCTACACCTTC. The encoded protein is CASSSTGGLGYTF.

The CDR3: CASSLMGGGYTF. In DNA form, the CDR3 reads TGTGCCAGCAGCTTAATGGGGGGTGGCTACACCTTC. J is TRBJ1-2 and V is TRBV7-2; TRBD1 is a possible D gene (5 bases). V lost 2 bases to trimming and J lost 7 bases, with 8 bases between them. In germline, CDR1 is SGHTA, CDR2 FQGNSA. This CDR3 comprises 12 residues. Full variable domain (rest looked up from reference TRBV7-2 and TRBJ1-2): GAGVSQSPSNKVTEKGKDVELRCDPISGHTALYWYRQSLGQGLEFLIYFQGNSAPDKSGLPSDRFSAERTGGSVSTLTIQRTQQEDSAVYLCASSLMGGGYTFGSGTRLTVV.

J is TRBJ1-1 and V is TRBV5-6; perhaps TRBD1 as D (6 bases). There are 11 residues in the CDR3. Germline lookup yields CDR1 SGHDT and CDR2 YYEEEE. V was shortened by 3 bases and J by 8 bases, with 8 bases between the two germline ends. Here the CDR3 DNA reads TGTGCCAGCAGCTCGGACAGAGAAGCTTTCTTT. This gives the protein CASSSDREAFF.

The V and J genes are TRBV5-1 and TRBJ1-6, with TRBD1 as a possible D gene (6 bases). V was clipped by 0 bases and J by 0 bases, with 10 bases between them. Germline loops: CDR1 SGHRS, CDR2 YFSETQ. This CDR3 comprises 17 residues. As DNA, the CDR3 is TGCGCCAGCAGCTTGGAGGGGACAAGCTCCTATAATTCACCCCTCCACTTT. Translated: CASSLEGTSSYNSPLHF.

This clone was counted a single time. The chain uses TRBV3-1 (or the pseudogene TRBV3-2) and TRBJ1-5; 8 nucleotides agree with TRBD1. V trimming: 3 bases; J trimming: 6 bases; junction bases outside the gene matches: 1. This CDR3 is built from 13 residues. CDR1 and CDR2 (germline): LGHDT, YNNKEL (reference sequence). This CDR3 reads CASSQDRAQPQHF. The CDR3 DNA reads as TGTGCCAGCAGCCAGGACAGGGCTCAGCCCCAGCATTTT.

V gene TRBV4-1 combines with J gene TRBJ2-7, with D possibly matching TRBD1 (5 bases). This CDR3 contains 14 residues. Germline V gene data show CDR1 as MGHRA and CDR2 as YSYEKL. The ends were cut back, 0 bases at V and 3 bases at J, with 9 bases in the middle. CDR3 region: CASSQESQGYEQYF. CDR3 nucleotides: TGCGCCAGCAGCCAAGAGTCCCAGGGCTACGAGCAGTACTTC.

The V call is TRBV18, the J call TRBJ1-1; D possibly corresponds to TRBD1 (5 bases). Germline V gene sequence: CDR1 KGHSH, CDR2 LQKENI. Trimming took 4 bases from V and 2 from J, leaving 17 bases between them. The CDR3 sequence is 16 residues long. CDR3 coding DNA: TGTGCCAGCTCACAGGGGTTGGCAGACGCAAACACTGAAGCTTTCTTT. Its translation: CASSQGLADANTEAFF.

The rearrangement joins TRBV5-1 to TRBJ2-7; possible D gene TRBD1, 6 bases. The CDR3 is 17 amino acids. The germline V and J ends were trimmed by 4 bases and 2 bases, with 22 bases remaining between them. Germline CDR1 reads SGHRS; CDR2 reads YFSETQ. CDR3 DNA: TGCGCCAGCAGCCACAGGACAGACCCACTAAGGGCCTACGAGCAGTACTTC. It translates to CASSHRTDPLRAYEQYF.

Only one count was recorded for this clone. The genes are TRBV7-3 and TRBJ2-1, with a weak D call TRBD1 (6 bases). V lost 5 bases, J lost 8 bases, and 13 bases lay in between. The germline CDR1 and CDR2 sequences are SGHTA and FQGTGA. CDR3 length equals 13 residues. The CDR3 protein is CASSPVQGDEQFF. In DNA form, the CDR3 reads TGTGCCAGCAGCCCGGTACAGGGCGATGAGCAGTTCTTC.

This chain connects TRBV6-1 to TRBJ2-7; weak D call: TRBD1 (7 bases). CDR1 is MNHNS, CDR2 SASEGT, per germline. The CDR3 contains 15 residues. Deletions cut 3 bases from V and 3 bases from J, with 15 bases between. The CDR3 region has the DNA TGTGCCAGCAGTGAGTGGGGGGACAGTATCTACGAGCAGTACTTC. Residues: CASSEWGDSIYEQYF.

This chain links TRBV6-5 with TRBJ1-5; unclear D gene. V lost 6 bases, J lost 3 bases, and 9 bases lay in between. The CDR3 runs to 13 residues. Germline lookup yields CDR1 MNHEY and CDR2 SVGAGI. CDR3 nucleotides: TGTGCCAGCAGCGACTGGGTCAATCAGCCCCAGCATTTT. Translation gives CASSDWVNQPQHF.

The chain carries TRBV6-1 and TRBJ2-6; D not resolved. V gave up 2 bases and J gave up 3 bases, with 5 bases separating them. The CDR3 is made up of 14 amino acids. Germline lookup yields CDR1 MNHNS and CDR2 SASEGT. CDR3 sequence reads: CASSEIHGANVLTF. CDR3 sequence (DNA): TGTGCCAGCAGTGAAATACATGGGGCCAACGTCCTGACTTTC.

V gene TRBV13 combines with J gene TRBJ2-7, with 9 bases aligning to TRBD2. J lost 3 bases, V lost 0 bases, and 9 bases had no gene match. CDR3 length: 17 residues. CDR1 and CDR2 from the germline V gene are PRHDT and FYEKMQ (reference sequence). CDR3 DNA: TGTGCCAGCAGCTTAGGCGCCCTAGCGGGGCGTAACTACGAGCAGTACTTC. Translating gives CASSLGALAGRNYEQYF.